A single sample gave rise to the 30 T cell receptor beta chains below, sequenced in a study of blood T cell repertoires in COVID-19. Method: immunoSEQ multiplex PCR; TCRdb's copy keeps in-frame clones and lacks some. The sample includes about 120,000 clones, around 90% of them seen just once. Source material: peripheral blood. The receptors come from a human donor in a cohort sampled during active COVID-19.

The rearrangement uses TRBV11-2 and TRBJ1-2; D remains ambiguous. The CDR3 covers 15 residues. Trimming left V 0 bases short and J 2 bases short, with 10 bases between. Germline V gene sequence: CDR1 SGHAT, CDR2 FQNNGV. The CDR3 nucleotides read TGTGCCAGCAGCTTAGATCGGGAAAGCAACTATGGCTACACCTTC. It yields the protein CASSLDRESNYGYTF.

The chain couples TRBV12-2 to TRBJ1-2; the D segment call TRBD1 is taken from the table without a DNA check. TRBV12-2 has pseudogene status. CDR3 length: 16 amino acids. The CDR3 DNA follows: TGTGCAAGTCGCCCCGCCGGGACAGAGAGGATCTATGGCTACACCTTC. This gives the protein CASRPAGTERIYGYTF.

This clone has just one count. The chain employs TRBV2 and TRBJ2-3; D gene ambiguous. The CDR3 has 10 amino acids. The V gene's germline CDR1 is SNHLY and CDR2 FYNNEI. V was shortened by 3 bases and J by 8 bases, with 3 bases between the two germline ends. CDR3 sequence (DNA): TGTGCCAGCAGTGAGGCTACGCAGTATTTT. Protein: CASSEATQYF.

CDR3 amino acids: CASSRTSDTEAFF. The CDR3 coding sequence is TGTGCCAGCAGTAGGACATCGGACACTGAAGCTTTCTTT. This rearrangement joins TRBV6-5 to TRBJ1-1; perhaps TRBD1 as D (5 bases). The germline CDR1 and CDR2 sequences are MNHEY and SVGAGI. Deletions cut 5 bases from V and 3 bases from J, with 10 bases between. The CDR3 is 13 amino acids.

The chain couples TRBV18 to TRBJ2-7, with D perhaps TRBD1 (6 bases). The V end was cut by 4 bases, the J end by 4 bases, with 14 bases between. CDR1 is KGHSH, CDR2 LQKENI, per germline. The CDR3 covers 14 residues. The CDR3 reads CASSLNLQGYEQYF. Written as DNA, the CDR3 is TGTGCCAGCTCACTAAACCTCCAGGGGTACGAGCAGTACTTC.

The chain uses TRBV18 and TRBJ2-2; D is unresolved. The germline V gene has CDR1 KGHSH and CDR2 LQKENI. The CDR3 consists of 16 residues. V was clipped by 3 bases and J by 3 bases, with 14 bases between them. CDR3 sequence reads: CASSPIGYGYTGELFF. CDR3 coding DNA: TGTGCCAGCTCACCCATCGGGTATGGATACACCGGGGAGCTGTTTTTT. Supplemented by reference TRBV18 and TRBJ2-2, the full variable domain reads NAGVMQNPRHLVRRRGQEARLRCSPMKGHSHVYWYRQLPEEGLKFMVYLQKENIIDESGMPKERFSAEFPKEGPSILRIQQVVRGDSAAYFCASSPIGYGYTGELFFGEGSRLTVL.

This rearrangement joins TRBV3-1 (or the pseudogene TRBV3-2) to TRBJ2-2; 8 bases are shared with TRBD2. CDR3 length: 15 residues. Per the germline V gene, CDR1 is LGHDT and CDR2 is YNNKEL (reference sequence). V lost 4 bases and J lost 4; bases outside the gene matches: 5. DNA of the CDR3: TGTGCCAGCAGCCCCAAAGCGGGGGTCACCGGGGAGCTGTTTTTT. As protein: CASSPKAGVTGELFF.

The V and J genes are TRBV7-2 and TRBJ2-2, with 7 bases aligning to TRBD1. There are 15 residues in the CDR3. The germline V gene has CDR1 SGHTA and CDR2 FQGNSA. The trim removed 5 bases at V and 5 bases at J, leaving 8 bases unmatched. The CDR3 DNA is TGTGCCAGCAGCCAAGGGGGCTTCCGGACCGGGGAGCTGTTTTTT. Amino acids: CASSQGGFRTGELFF. Supplemented by reference TRBV7-2 and TRBJ2-2, the full variable domain reads GAGVSQSPSNKVTEKGKDVELRCDPISGHTALYWYRQSLGQGLEFLIYFQGNSAPDKSGLPSDRFSAERTGGSVSTLTIQRTQQEDSAVYLCASSQGGFRTGELFFGEGSRLTVL.

This chain uses TRBV11-2 with TRBJ1-2; D not certain. Germline-derived CDR1 and CDR2 are SGHAT and FQNNGV. Trimming took off 3 bases at V and 3 bases at J, with 8 bases between the two ends. The CDR3 is 13 amino acids. In DNA form, the CDR3 reads TGTGCCAGCAGCTTGGCGACACACTATGGCTACACCTTC. Translating gives CASSLATHYGYTF.

In its sample, this clone was seen a few times. Here the CDR3 DNA reads TGTGCCAGCAGCGTCAACAGAGACTATGGCTACACCTTC. It translates to CASSVNRDYGYTF. The chain employs TRBV9 and TRBJ1-2, with no clear D. CDR3 length: 13 amino acids. V lost 2 bases and J 3 bases, leaving 8 bases between the germline ends. Per the germline V gene, CDR1 is SGDLS and CDR2 is YYNGEE.

This clone was seen a single time. This sequence joins TRBV6-5 and TRBJ2-7; D is perhaps TRBD1 (5 bases). V shed 6 bases and J shed 4 bases, with 10 bases lying between them. Germline V CDR1 and CDR2: MNHEY, SVGAGI. CDR3 length equals 12 residues. CDR3 amino acids: CASSADSYEQYF. In DNA, the CDR3 is TGTGCCAGCAGCGCAGACAGTTACGAGCAGTACTTC.

The rearrangement links TRBV20-1 to TRBJ2-1, with D uncertain. The V gene lost 6 bases and the J gene lost 7 bases, with 7 bases spanning the gap. CDR3 length: 10 residues. Germline V lookup: CDR1 DFQATT, CDR2 SNEGSKA (reference sequence). The CDR3 coding sequence is TGCAGTGCGGAGCAGAATGAGCAGTTCTTC. Translation: CSAEQNEQFF.

The V call is TRBV14, the J call TRBJ1-1; D ambiguous. Per the germline V gene, CDR1 is SGHDN and CDR2 is FVKESK. CDR3 length: 13 amino acids. Trimming removed 8 bases at V and 6 bases at J, with 16 bases between. For the CDR3, the DNA is TGTGCCAGCCAAGACTTCACTAGATCTGAAGCTTTCTTT. It is translated as CASQDFTRSEAFF.

The chain is built from TRBV2 and TRBJ2-7, with D maybe TRBD1 (5 bases). Per the germline V gene, CDR1 is SNHLY and CDR2 is FYNNEI. Trimming removed 6 bases at V and 4 bases at J, with 13 bases between. This CDR3 region has 13 residues. The DNA of the CDR3 is TGTGCCAGCAGGCCGGACATATGGTACGAGCAGTACTTC. Its translation: CASRPDIWYEQYF. The entire variable domain, with the rest obtained from reference TRBV2 and TRBJ2-7, is as follows: EPEVTQTPSHQVTQMGQEVILRCVPISNHLYFYWYRQILGQKVEFLVSFYNNEISEKSEIFDDQFSVERPDGSNFTLKIRSTKLEDSAMYFCASRPDIWYEQYFGPGTRLTVT.

This chain joins TRBV7-9 and TRBJ1-1, with unresolved D. V was pared by 4 bases and J by 0 bases, with 6 bases between. Germline V CDR1 and CDR2: SEHNR, FQNEAQ (reference sequence). There are 13 residues in the CDR3. Here the CDR3 DNA reads TGTGCCAGCAGCTGGGCGATGAACACTGAAGCTTTCTTT. Its translation is CASSWAMNTEAFF.

The chain employs TRBV19 and TRBJ2-3, with D hard to call. Germline V CDR1 and CDR2: LNHDA, SQIVND (reference sequence). With 9 bases removed from V and 5 bases from J, the gap between germline ends came to 18 bases. This CDR3 has 14 residues. The CDR3 spells CARSFPLRQDTQYF. Written as DNA, the CDR3 is TGTGCCAGGAGTTTCCCCCTGCGACAAGATACGCAGTATTTT.

This chain connects TRBV11-2 to TRBJ2-7; TRBD1 agrees at 9 bases. CDR1 and CDR2 from the germline V gene are SGHAT and FQNNGV. The CDR3 covers 16 residues. Trimming at V came to 5 bases and at J to 4 bases, leaving 12 bases not matched to a gene. The CDR3 spells CASSRHSGQGSYEQYF. The CDR3 DNA reads TGTGCCAGCAGCCGCCACTCGGGACAGGGTTCGTACGAGCAGTACTTC.

The chain joins TRBV5-1 to TRBJ2-1; 8 nucleotides match TRBD1. CDR3 length: 14 amino acids. Trimming removed 4 bases from V and 5 bases from J; junction bases left unmatched: 5. Germline V gene data show CDR1 as SGHRS and CDR2 as YFSETQ. The CDR3 nucleotides read TGCGCCAGCAGCCCAGGGGGCGGTAACAATGAGCAGTTCTTC. It codes for CASSPGGGNNEQFF.

The chain employs TRBV11-3 and TRBJ1-4; unclear D gene. Germline-derived CDR1 and CDR2 are SGHNT and YENEEA. There are 14 residues in the CDR3. Between the trimmed V and J ends, which lost 5 bases and 10 bases, there was a span of 17 bases. The CDR3 DNA reads as TGTGCCAGCAGCAATGGGCAGGTGGCGGGAAAACTGTTTTTT. It is translated as CASSNGQVAGKLFF.

The rearrangement uses TRBV20-1 and TRBJ2-1; a possible D gene is TRBD1 (5 bases). Germline CDR1 and CDR2: DFQATT and SNEGSKA (reference sequence). With 4 bases removed from V and 5 bases from J, the gap between germline ends came to 6 bases. There are 11 residues in the CDR3. The CDR3 spells CSATGNNEQFF. The CDR3, as DNA: TGCAGTGCTACAGGGAACAATGAGCAGTTCTTC.

This clone was found many times. The chain is built from TRBV27 and TRBJ1-3; no reliable D call. CDR3 size: 13 residues. Germline values: CDR1 MNHEY, CDR2 SMNVEV (reference sequence). V lost 8 bases and J lost 0, with 8 bases in between. This CDR3 is CASQASSGNTIYF. Written as DNA, the CDR3 is TGTGCCAGCCAGGCGAGCTCTGGAAACACCATATATTTT.

The chain recombines TRBV30 with TRBJ2-7, with D possibly matching TRBD1 (6 bases). The CDR3 is 15 residues long. V lost 1 base to trimming and J lost 3 bases, with 16 bases between them. Germline V gene lookup returns CDR1 GTSNPN and CDR2 SVGIG (reference sequence). DNA for the CDR3: TGTGCCTGGAGTGGGGGGCCGGGGAAAAACTACGAGCAGTACTTC. Translation: CAWSGGPGKNYEQYF.

The genes are TRBV28 and TRBJ1-5; D gene unclear. CDR1 and CDR2 from the germline V gene are MDHEN and SYDVKM. The CDR3 consists of 15 residues. The V gene lost 6 bases and the J gene lost 2 bases, with 14 bases spanning the gap. CDR3 DNA sequence: TGTGCCAGCAGCCCACAAGTCCATCGCAATCAGCCCCAGCATTTT. Its protein product is CASSPQVHRNQPQHF.

The J gene is TRBJ2-3, the V gene TRBV30; D is perhaps TRBD1 (6 bases). The CDR3 sequence is 12 residues long. Trimming cost V 5 bases and J 5 bases, with 11 bases left between them. The germline V gene encodes CDR1 GTSNPN and CDR2 SVGIG (reference sequence). The CDR3 nucleotides are TGTGCCTGGGGTCCAGGGGAAGATACGCAGTATTTT. This encodes CAWGPGEDTQYF.

The chain carries TRBV11-3 and TRBJ2-6, with a weak D call TRBD1 (6 bases). CDR1 is SGHNT, CDR2 YENEEA, per germline. The CDR3 is 16 residues long. Trimming removed 5 bases from V and 4 bases from J, with 15 bases in between. CDR3 sequence: CASSPGQSTGANVLTF. The CDR3 region has the DNA TGTGCCAGCAGCCCTGGACAGTCCACCGGGGCCAACGTCCTGACTTTC.

This clone appeared a single time. The chain has TRBV5-6 and TRBJ2-4; D not resolved. V gave up 1 base and J gave up 6 bases, with 14 bases separating them. This CDR3 has 15 amino acids. Germline values: CDR1 SGHDT, CDR2 YYEEEE. The CDR3 DNA reads as TGTGCCAGCAGCTTGTTTGGCGGTCTGACAAACATTCAGTACTTC. Translated: CASSLFGGLTNIQYF. Full variable domain (missing parts from reference TRBV5-6 and TRBJ2-4): DAGVTQSPTHLIKTRGQQVTLRCSPKSGHDTVSWYQQALGQGPQFIFQYYEEEERQRGNFPDRFSGHQFPNYSSELNVNALLLGDSALYLCASSLFGGLTNIQYFGAGTRLSVL.

This clone was counted between two and nine times. Other DNA sequences within the sample encode an identical CDR3. The chain links TRBV5-1 to TRBJ2-7; TRBD1 matches at 12 bases. Germline V gene lookup returns CDR1 SGHRS and CDR2 YFSETQ. CDR3 length: 14 amino acids. The junction had 3 bases not matched to a gene; V was cut back by 4 bases and J by 4 bases. The CDR3 loop is CASSEGQGAYEQYF. The DNA of the CDR3 is TGCGCCAGCAGCGAGGGACAGGGGGCTTACGAGCAGTACTTC.

The J gene is TRBJ2-7, the V gene TRBV28; 9 nucleotides match TRBD2. V shed 1 base, J shed 6 bases, and the junction held 16 bases outside the gene matches. This CDR3 has 18 amino acids. Germline CDR1 reads MDHEN; CDR2 reads SYDVKM. The CDR3 protein is CASSLSPPPSGAGGEQYF. DNA of the CDR3: TGTGCCAGCAGTTTATCCCCACCACCGTCGGGAGCGGGGGGCGAGCAGTACTTC.

This clone was recorded a few times. The V gene is TRBV4-1, the J gene TRBJ2-7, with TRBD2 matching over 9 bases. Germline trimming cut 0 bases from V and 2 bases from J; bases unmatched to any gene: 8. This CDR3 is 17 amino acids long. In germline, CDR1 is MGHRA, CDR2 YSYEKL. In DNA, the CDR3 is TGCGCCAGCAGCCAAGATCGGGATAGCGGGAGACCCTACGAGCAGTACTTC. Amino acid sequence: CASSQDRDSGRPYEQYF.

This clone appeared a few times. J is TRBJ2-2 and V is TRBV6-6; 9 bases map to TRBD2. V shed 2 bases and J 9 bases; nucleotides not matched to a gene: 4. CDR1 MNHNY and CDR2 SVGAGI come from the germline V gene (reference sequence). CDR3 size: 14 residues. CDR3 bases: TGTGCCAGCAGTTACCCGGCTAGCGGGAGGGAGCTGTTTTTT. Translating gives CASSYPASGRELFF.